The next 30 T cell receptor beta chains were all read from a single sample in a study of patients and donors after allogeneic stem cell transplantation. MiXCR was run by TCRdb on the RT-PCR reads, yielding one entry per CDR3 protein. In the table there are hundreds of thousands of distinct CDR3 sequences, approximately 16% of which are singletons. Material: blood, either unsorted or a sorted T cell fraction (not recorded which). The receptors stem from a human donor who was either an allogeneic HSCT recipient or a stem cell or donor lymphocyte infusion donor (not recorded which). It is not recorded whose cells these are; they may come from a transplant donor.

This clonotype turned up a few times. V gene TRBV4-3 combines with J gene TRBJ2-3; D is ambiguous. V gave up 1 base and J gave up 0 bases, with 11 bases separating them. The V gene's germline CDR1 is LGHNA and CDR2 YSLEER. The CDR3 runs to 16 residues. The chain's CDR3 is CASSQAAPSSTDTQYF. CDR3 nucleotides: TGCGCCAGCAGCCAAGCGGCACCCTCTAGCACAGATACGCAGTATTTT.

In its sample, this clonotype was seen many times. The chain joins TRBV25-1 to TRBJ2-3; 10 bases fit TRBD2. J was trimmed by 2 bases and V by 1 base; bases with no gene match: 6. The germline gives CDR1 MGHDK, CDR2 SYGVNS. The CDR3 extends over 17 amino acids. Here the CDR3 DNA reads TGTGCCAGCAGTGAATTGGGCCTAGCGGGAGTCACAGATACGCAGTATTTT. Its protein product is CASSELGLAGVTDTQYF.

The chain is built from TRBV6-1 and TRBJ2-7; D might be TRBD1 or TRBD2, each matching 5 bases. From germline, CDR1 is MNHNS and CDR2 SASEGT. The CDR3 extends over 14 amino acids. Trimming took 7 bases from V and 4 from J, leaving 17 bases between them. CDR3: CASTSPPGTYEQYF. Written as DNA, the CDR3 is TGTGCCAGCACCTCCCCCCCAGGGACGTACGAGCAGTACTTC.

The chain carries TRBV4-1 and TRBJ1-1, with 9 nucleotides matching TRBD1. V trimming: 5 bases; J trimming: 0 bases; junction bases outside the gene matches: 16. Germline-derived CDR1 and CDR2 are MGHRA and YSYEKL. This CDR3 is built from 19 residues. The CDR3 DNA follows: TGCGCCAGCAGCGTTCACAGGGGGCGGGCGGCGGAGGTGAACACTGAAGCTTTCTTT. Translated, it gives CASSVHRGRAAEVNTEAFF.

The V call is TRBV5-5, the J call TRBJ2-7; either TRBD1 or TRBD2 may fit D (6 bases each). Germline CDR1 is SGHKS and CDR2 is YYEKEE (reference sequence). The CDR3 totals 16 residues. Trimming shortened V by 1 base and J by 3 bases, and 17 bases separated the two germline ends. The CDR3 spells CASSLHENREVYEQYF. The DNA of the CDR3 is TGTGCCAGCAGCTTGCATGAAAACAGGGAGGTCTACGAGCAGTACTTC.

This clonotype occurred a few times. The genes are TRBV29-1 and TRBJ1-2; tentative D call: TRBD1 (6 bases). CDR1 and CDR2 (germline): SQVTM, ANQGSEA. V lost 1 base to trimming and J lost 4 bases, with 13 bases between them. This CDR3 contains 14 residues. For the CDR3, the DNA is TGCAGCGTTGAAGTCGGGGGCCTCGGCTATGGCTACACCTTC. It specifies CSVEVGGLGYGYTF.

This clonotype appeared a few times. The CDR3: CASSPGEIGGSYEQYF. The CDR3 coding sequence is TGTGCCAGCAGTCCTGGTGAGATAGGGGGGAGCTACGAGCAGTACTTC. The chain couples TRBV12-3 or TRBV12-4 to TRBJ2-7; the D call may be TRBD1 or TRBD2 (6 bases each). With 5 bases removed from V and 3 bases from J, the gap between germline ends came to 20 bases. This CDR3 has 16 residues.

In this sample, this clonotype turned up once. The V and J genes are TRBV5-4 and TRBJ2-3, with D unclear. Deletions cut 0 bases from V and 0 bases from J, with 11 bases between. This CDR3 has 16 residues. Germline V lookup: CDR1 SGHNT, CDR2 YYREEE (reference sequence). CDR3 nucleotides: TGTGCCAGCAGCTTGGCCTTGGGCGGAAGCACAGATACGCAGTATTTT. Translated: CASSLALGGSTDTQYF.

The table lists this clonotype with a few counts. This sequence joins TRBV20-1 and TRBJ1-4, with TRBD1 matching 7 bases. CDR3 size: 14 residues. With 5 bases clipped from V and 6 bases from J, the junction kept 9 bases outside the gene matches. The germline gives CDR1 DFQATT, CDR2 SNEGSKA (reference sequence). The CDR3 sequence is CSAFQTGRDEKLFF. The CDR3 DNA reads TGCAGTGCTTTTCAGACAGGGAGGGATGAAAAACTGTTTTTT.

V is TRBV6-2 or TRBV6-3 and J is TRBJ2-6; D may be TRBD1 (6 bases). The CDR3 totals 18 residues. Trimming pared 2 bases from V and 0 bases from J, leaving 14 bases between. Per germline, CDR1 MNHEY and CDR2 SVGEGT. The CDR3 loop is CASSYRGQGSSGANVLTF. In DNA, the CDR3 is TGTGCCAGCAGTTACCGGGGACAAGGGAGCTCTGGGGCCAACGTCCTGACTTTC.

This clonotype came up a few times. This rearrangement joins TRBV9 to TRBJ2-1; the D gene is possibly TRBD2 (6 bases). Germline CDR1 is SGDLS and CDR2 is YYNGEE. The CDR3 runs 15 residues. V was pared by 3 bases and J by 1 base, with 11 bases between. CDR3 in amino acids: CASSASTSSYNEQFF. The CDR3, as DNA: TGTGCCAGCAGCGCATCGACTAGTTCCTACAATGAGCAGTTCTTC.

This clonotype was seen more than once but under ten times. DNA for the CDR3: TGCGCCAGCAGCCAAGCGACAGGGGGCAGCTCCTACAATGAGCAGTTCTTC. It encodes CASSQATGGSSYNEQFF. This chain uses TRBV4-1 with TRBJ2-1; 10 bases are shared with TRBD1. Germline assignment: CDR1 MGHRA and CDR2 YSYEKL. Germline trimming cut 1 base from V and 0 bases from J; bases unmatched to any gene: 3. This CDR3 is 17 amino acids long.

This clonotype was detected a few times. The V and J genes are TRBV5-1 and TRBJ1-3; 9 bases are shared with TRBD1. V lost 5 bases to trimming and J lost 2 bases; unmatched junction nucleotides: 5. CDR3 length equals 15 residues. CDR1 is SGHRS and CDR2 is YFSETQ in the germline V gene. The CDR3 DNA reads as TGCGCCAGCAGTTACAGGGGGCGCACTGGAAACACCATATATTTT. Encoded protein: CASSYRGRTGNTIYF.

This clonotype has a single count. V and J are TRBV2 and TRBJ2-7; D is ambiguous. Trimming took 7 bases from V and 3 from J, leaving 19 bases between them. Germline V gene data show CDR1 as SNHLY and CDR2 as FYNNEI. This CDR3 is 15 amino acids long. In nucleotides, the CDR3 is TGTGCCAGCACCGCAGCCGGTCCCTCTCGCTACGAGCAGTACTTC. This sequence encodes CASTAAGPSRYEQYF.

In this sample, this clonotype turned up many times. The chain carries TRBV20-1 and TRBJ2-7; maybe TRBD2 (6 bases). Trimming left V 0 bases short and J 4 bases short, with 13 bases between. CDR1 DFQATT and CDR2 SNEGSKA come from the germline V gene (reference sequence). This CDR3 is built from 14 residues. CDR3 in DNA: TGCAGTGCTAGAGAGGGCAGCGGGCCATACGAGCAGTACTTC. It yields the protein CSAREGSGPYEQYF.

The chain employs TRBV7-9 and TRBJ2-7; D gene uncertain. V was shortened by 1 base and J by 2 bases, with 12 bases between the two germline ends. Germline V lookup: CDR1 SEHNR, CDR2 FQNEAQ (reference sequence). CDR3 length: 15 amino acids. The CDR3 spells CASSLETDNPYEQYF. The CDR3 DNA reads TGTGCCAGCAGCTTAGAGACGGATAATCCCTACGAGCAGTACTTC.

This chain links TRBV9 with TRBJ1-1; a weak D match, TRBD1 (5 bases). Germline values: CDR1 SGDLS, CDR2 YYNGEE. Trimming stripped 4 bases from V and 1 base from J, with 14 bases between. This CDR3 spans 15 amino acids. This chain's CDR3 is CASSPRGTPNTEAFF. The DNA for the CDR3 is TGTGCCAGCAGCCCCCGTGGGACCCCGAACACTGAAGCTTTCTTT. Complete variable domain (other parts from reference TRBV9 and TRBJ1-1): DSGVTQTPKHLITATGQRVTLRCSPRSGDLSVYWYQQSLDQGLQFLIQYYNGEERAKGNILERFSAQQFPDLHSELNLSSLELGDSALYFCASSPRGTPNTEAFFGQGTRLTVV.

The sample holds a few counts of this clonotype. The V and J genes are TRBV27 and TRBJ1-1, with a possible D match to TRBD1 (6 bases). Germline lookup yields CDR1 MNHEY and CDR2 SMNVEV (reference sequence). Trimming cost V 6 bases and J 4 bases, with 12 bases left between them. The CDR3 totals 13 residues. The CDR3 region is CASSYTGITEAFF. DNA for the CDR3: TGTGCCAGCAGCTATACAGGGATCACTGAAGCTTTCTTT.

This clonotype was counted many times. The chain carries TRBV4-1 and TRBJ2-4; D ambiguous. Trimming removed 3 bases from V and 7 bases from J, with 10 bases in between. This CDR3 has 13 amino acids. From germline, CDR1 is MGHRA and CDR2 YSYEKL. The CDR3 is CASSHIPGNIQYF. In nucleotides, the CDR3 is TGCGCCAGCAGCCATATCCCTGGGAACATTCAGTACTTC.

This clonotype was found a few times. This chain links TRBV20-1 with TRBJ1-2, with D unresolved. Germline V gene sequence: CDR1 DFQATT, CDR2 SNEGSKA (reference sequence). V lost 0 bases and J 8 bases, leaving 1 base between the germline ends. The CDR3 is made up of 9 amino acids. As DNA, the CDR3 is TGCAGTGCTAGAGAAGGCTACACCTTC. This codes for CSAREGYTF.

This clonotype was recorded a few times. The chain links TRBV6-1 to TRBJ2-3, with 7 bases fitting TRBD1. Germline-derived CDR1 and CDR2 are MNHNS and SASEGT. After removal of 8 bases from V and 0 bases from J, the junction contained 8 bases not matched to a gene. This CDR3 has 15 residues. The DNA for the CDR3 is TGTGCCAGCGGATACAGGGGCCCTAGCACAGATACGCAGTATTTT. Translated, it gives CASGYRGPSTDTQYF.

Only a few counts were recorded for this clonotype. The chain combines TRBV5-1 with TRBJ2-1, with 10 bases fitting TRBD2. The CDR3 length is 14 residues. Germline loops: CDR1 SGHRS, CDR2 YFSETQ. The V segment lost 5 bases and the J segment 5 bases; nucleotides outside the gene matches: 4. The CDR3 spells CASRGLALDNEQFF. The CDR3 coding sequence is TGCGCCAGCAGGGGACTAGCGCTTGACAATGAGCAGTTCTTC. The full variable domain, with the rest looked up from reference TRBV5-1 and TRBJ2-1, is KAGVTQTPRYLIKTRGQQVTLSCSPISGHRSVSWYQQTPGQGLQFLFEYFSETQRNKGNFPGRFSGRQFSNSRSEMNVSTLELGDSALYLCASRGLALDNEQFFGPGTRLTVL.

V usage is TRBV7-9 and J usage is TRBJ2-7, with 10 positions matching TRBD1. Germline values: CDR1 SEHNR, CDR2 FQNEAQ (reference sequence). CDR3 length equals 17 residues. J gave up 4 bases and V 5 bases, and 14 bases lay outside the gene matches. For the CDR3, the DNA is TGTGCCAGCAGCGCGCGCAGGGACAGGGGAATTCCTTACGAGCAGTACTTC. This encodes CASSARRDRGIPYEQYF.

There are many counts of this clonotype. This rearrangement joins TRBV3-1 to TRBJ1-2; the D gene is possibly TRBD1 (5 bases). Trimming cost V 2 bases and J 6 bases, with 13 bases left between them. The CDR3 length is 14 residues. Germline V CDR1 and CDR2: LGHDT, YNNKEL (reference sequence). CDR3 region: CASSQPYGDDGYTF. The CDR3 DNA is TGTGCCAGCAGCCAACCTTACGGGGACGATGGCTACACCTTC. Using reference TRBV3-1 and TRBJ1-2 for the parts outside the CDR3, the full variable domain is DTAVSQTPKYLVTQMGNDKSIKCEQNLGHDTMYWYKQDSKKFLKIMFSYNNKELIINETVPNRFSPKSPDKAHLNLHINSLELGDSAVYFCASSQPYGDDGYTFGSGTRLTVV.

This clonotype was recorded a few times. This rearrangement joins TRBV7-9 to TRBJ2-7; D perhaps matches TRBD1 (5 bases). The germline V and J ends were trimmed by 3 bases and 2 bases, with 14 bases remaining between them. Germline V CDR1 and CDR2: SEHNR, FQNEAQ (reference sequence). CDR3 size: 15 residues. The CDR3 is CASSFSRRQTYEQYF. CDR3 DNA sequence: TGTGCCAGCAGCTTCTCCCGTCGACAGACCTACGAGCAGTACTTC. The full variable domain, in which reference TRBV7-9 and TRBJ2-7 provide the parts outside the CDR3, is DTGVSQNPRHKITKRGQNVTFRCDPISEHNRLYWYRQTLGQGPEFLTYFQNEAQLEKSRLLSDRFSAERPKGSFSTLEIQRTEQGDSAMYLCASSFSRRQTYEQYFGPGTRLTVT.

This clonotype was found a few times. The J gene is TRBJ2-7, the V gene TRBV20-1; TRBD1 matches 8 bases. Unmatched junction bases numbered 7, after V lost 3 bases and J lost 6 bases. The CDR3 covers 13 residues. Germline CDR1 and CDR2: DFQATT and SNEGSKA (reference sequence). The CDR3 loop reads CSARLQGGPEQYF. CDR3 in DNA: TGCAGTGCTAGGCTACAGGGGGGCCCCGAGCAGTACTTC.

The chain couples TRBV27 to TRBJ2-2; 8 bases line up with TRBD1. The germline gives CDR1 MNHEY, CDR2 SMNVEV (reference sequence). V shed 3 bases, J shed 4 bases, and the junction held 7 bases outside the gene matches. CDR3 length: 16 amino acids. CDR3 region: CASSLSGGPVTGELFF. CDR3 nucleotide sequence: TGTGCCAGCAGTTTGTCAGGGGGCCCAGTCACCGGGGAGCTGTTTTTT.

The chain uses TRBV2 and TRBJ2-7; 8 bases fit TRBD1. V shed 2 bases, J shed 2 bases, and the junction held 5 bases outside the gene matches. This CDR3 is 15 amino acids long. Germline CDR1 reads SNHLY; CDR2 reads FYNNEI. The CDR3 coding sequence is TGTGCCAGCAGTGAAAATGGACAGGGCCCCTACGAGCAGTACTTC. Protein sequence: CASSENGQGPYEQYF.

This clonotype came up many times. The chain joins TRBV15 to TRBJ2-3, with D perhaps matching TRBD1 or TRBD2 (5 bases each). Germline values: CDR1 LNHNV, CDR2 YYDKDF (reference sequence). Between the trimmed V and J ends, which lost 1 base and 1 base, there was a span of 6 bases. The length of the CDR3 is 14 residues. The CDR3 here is CATSRGGGTDTQYF. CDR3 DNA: TGTGCCACCAGCAGAGGAGGGGGCACAGATACGCAGTATTTT.

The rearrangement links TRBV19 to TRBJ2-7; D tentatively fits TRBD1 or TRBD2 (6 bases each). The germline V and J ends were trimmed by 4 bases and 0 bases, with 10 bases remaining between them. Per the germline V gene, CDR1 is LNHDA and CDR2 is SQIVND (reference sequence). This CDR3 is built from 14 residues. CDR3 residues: CASSRRDISYEQYF. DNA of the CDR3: TGTGCCAGTAGTAGGCGGGACATCTCCTACGAGCAGTACTTC.